Below, 29 T cell receptor beta chains from the same sample are listed, as sequenced in a study of Graves' ophthalmopathy and Graves' hyperthyroidism. Amplified material comprised TCR beta CDR3 regions derived from RNA transcripts. The first-round RT-PCR employed HTBI primers together with the Qiagen OneStep RT-PCR kit. A multiplex PCR was then performed as the second round. MiXCR, run by TCRdb on the multiplex PCR reads, gives a single entry per CDR3 protein. This sample has 200,000 to 250,000 distinct CDR3 sequences; 45% to 55% occur once, and the top ten carry less than 50%. Sequencing used peripheral blood. These receptor sequences come from an adult man with Graves' ophthalmopathy.

As DNA, the CDR3 is TGTGCCAGCAGTTTACCGGGATGGAGCTACGAGCAGTACTTC. This encodes CASSLPGWSYEQYF. The genes are TRBV7-2 and TRBJ2-7, with D maybe TRBD2 (5 bases). With 6 bases removed from V and 3 bases from J, the gap between germline ends came to 15 bases. CDR1 and CDR2 (germline): SGHTA, FQGNSA. The CDR3 length is 14 residues.

The sample holds a few counts of this clonotype. This chain links TRBV28 with TRBJ1-5; D gene uncertain. This CDR3 contains 15 residues. V lost 3 bases and J 0 bases, leaving 9 bases between the germline ends. Per the germline V gene, CDR1 is MDHEN and CDR2 is SYDVKM. In DNA, the CDR3 is TGTGCCAGCAGTTTCCCAGGCGCTAGCAATCAGCCCCAGCATTTT. Translating it yields CASSFPGASNQPQHF.

A remark on this clonotype: A single base separates this from a much larger clone, so it may be a read error. The chain has TRBV2 and TRBJ1-2; 8 bases fit TRBD1. The germline V gene has CDR1 SNHLY and CDR2 FYNNEI. The CDR3 sequence is 17 residues long. Here the CDR3 DNA reads TGTGCCAGCAGTGACATTGGCAGGGGGCTTGATAACTATGGCCACACCTTC. Amino acids: CASSDIGRGLDNYGHTF.

V and J are TRBV19 and TRBJ1-1, with D uncertain. This CDR3 region has 14 residues. V was pared by 3 bases and J by 0 bases, with 8 bases between. Germline lookup yields CDR1 LNHDA and CDR2 SQIVND (reference sequence). The CDR3 sequence: CASSIGLMNTEAFF. Written as DNA, the CDR3 is TGTGCCAGTAGTATCGGGCTTATGAACACTGAAGCTTTCTTT.

The chain links TRBV7-8 to TRBJ2-5; 14 bases are a match to TRBD2. Germline lookup yields CDR1 SGHVS and CDR2 FQNEAQ. The CDR3 extends over 15 amino acids. J lost 5 bases, V lost 5 bases, and 4 bases had no gene match. The CDR3 DNA is TGTGCCAGCAGCAAGACTAGCGGGGGGGCGGAGACCCAGTACTTC. Its translation is CASSKTSGGAETQYF.

This clonotype was observed a handful of times. CDR3 DNA sequence: TGTGCCAGCAGCTCACAGGGAAGCACCGGGGAGCTGTTTTTT. The encoded protein is CASSSQGSTGELFF. V is TRBV7-2 and J is TRBJ2-2, with D tentatively TRBD1 (6 bases). Germline V gives CDR1 SGHTA, CDR2 FQGNSA. The CDR3 runs 14 residues. V lost 4 bases, J lost 4 bases, and 10 bases lay in between.

This rearrangement joins TRBV7-9 to TRBJ1-1, with D perhaps TRBD1 (5 bases). This CDR3 spans 13 amino acids. V was pared by 7 bases and J by 1 base, with 10 bases between. Germline V gene lookup returns CDR1 SEHNR and CDR2 FQNEAQ (reference sequence). CDR3 loop: CASTGRSNTEAFF. In nucleotides, the CDR3 is TGTGCCAGCACGGGACGGTCGAACACTGAAGCTTTCTTT.

The chain recombines TRBV7-9 with TRBJ1-1; 10 positions match TRBD1. Trimming took 5 bases from V and 4 from J; bases not matched to a gene: 1. CDR3 length: 13 residues. The germline V gene encodes CDR1 SEHNR and CDR2 FQNEAQ (reference sequence). The CDR3 DNA follows: TGTGCCAGCAGCCGACAGGGGGCCACTGAAGCTTTCTTT. Its translation: CASSRQGATEAFF.

This clonotype was seen a handful of times. The V gene is TRBV7-8, the J gene TRBJ2-7; possible D gene TRBD1, 5 bases. Germline loops: CDR1 SGHVS, CDR2 FQNEAQ. Deletions cut 6 bases from V and 0 bases from J, with 12 bases between. The CDR3 extends over 14 amino acids. The CDR3 protein is CASSRQSASYEQYF. As DNA, the CDR3 is TGTGCCAGCAGTCGACAGTCAGCCTCCTACGAGCAGTACTTC.

As regards this clonotype: A junction boundary mismatches the germline segment, possibly from a read error. The chain links TRBV7-9 to TRBJ2-2, with 8 nucleotides matching TRBD2. Germline assignment: CDR1 SEHNR and CDR2 FQNEAQ (reference sequence). The CDR3 extends over 18 amino acids. CDR3 nucleotides: TGTGCCAGCAGCCAAGATCAAACCCCGGGACTAGTTACCGAGGAGCTGTTTTTT. Its protein is CASSQDQTPGLVTEELFF.

This clonotype has more than one count but fewer than ten. The chain has TRBV5-1 and TRBJ1-6; 7 nucleotides line up with TRBD1. The length of the CDR3 is 16 residues. Unmatched junction bases numbered 10, after V lost 4 bases and J lost 6 bases. Germline assignment: CDR1 SGHRS and CDR2 YFSETQ. The CDR3 nucleotides read TGCGCCAGCAGCGGGTCGGCAGGGGGGAGTAATTCACCCCTCCACTTT. Its translation is CASSGSAGGSNSPLHF.

This chain joins TRBV20-1 and TRBJ1-5, with D possibly TRBD1 on 5 matching bases. The CDR3 spans 16 residues. Per the germline V gene, CDR1 is DFQATT and CDR2 is SNEGSKA (reference sequence). The V gene lost 0 bases and the J gene lost 0 bases, with 12 bases spanning the gap. The CDR3 here is CSARDMGGYSNQPQHF. The CDR3 nucleotides are TGCAGTGCTAGAGATATGGGGGGGTATAGCAATCAGCCCCAGCATTTT.

The CDR3 DNA reads as TGCAGCGTTGAGCAGGGTCAAAATAACGAGCAGTACTTC. Its protein is CSVEQGQNNEQYF. The chain is built from TRBV29-1 and TRBJ2-7, with TRBD1 as a possible D gene (5 bases). The CDR3 contains 13 residues. CDR1 is SQVTM, CDR2 ANQGSEA, per germline. Trimming removed 3 bases from V and 5 bases from J, with 14 bases in between.

J is TRBJ1-3 and V is TRBV10-3, with unresolved D. V was pared by 6 bases and J by 0 bases, with 6 bases between. Germline lookup yields CDR1 ENHRY and CDR2 SYGVKD. CDR3 length: 13 residues. DNA for the CDR3: TGTGCCATCAGGCCGGCCTCTGGAAACACCATATATTTT. Translated, it gives CAIRPASGNTIYF.

V is TRBV20-1 and J is TRBJ2-5; 9 positions agree with TRBD1. CDR1 is DFQATT, CDR2 SNEGSKA, per germline (reference sequence). This CDR3 spans 14 amino acids. J was trimmed by 2 bases and V by 5 bases; bases with no gene match: 6. The CDR3 region is CSALDRGRQETQYF. In DNA, the CDR3 is TGCAGTGCTCTGGACAGGGGTAGGCAAGAGACCCAGTACTTC.

The V gene is TRBV7-3, the J gene TRBJ2-5; 8 bases agree with TRBD2. The CDR3 consists of 14 residues. V was pared by 5 bases and J by 5 bases, with 7 bases of the junction left unmatched. Germline V gene lookup returns CDR1 SGHTA and CDR2 FQGTGA. The CDR3: CASSPGGAWETQYF. The DNA of the CDR3 is TGTGCCAGCAGCCCCGGGGGGGCTTGGGAGACCCAGTACTTC.

Remarks on this clonotype: A junction end diverges from the germline sequence, so it may reflect a read error. This rearrangement joins TRBV10-3 to TRBJ1-6; D possibly corresponds to TRBD1 (5 bases). From germline, CDR1 is ENHRY and CDR2 SYGVKD. The CDR3 length is 17 residues. CDR3 residues: CASSSRVVGSYNSPLHF. Written as DNA, the CDR3 is TGTGCCAGCAGTTCCAGGGTGGTGGGCTCCTATAATTCACCCCTCCACTTT.

There are a few counts of this clonotype. CDR3 region: CASRTTGLLYNSPLHF. For the CDR3, the DNA is TGTGCCAGCAGAACCACGGGACTACTCTATAATTCACCCCTCCACTTT. The chain recombines TRBV25-1 with TRBJ1-6; weak D call: TRBD1 (5 bases). This CDR3 has 16 amino acids. With 6 bases removed from V and 3 bases from J, the gap between germline ends came to 15 bases. Germline lookup yields CDR1 MGHDK and CDR2 SYGVNS.

The rearrangement links TRBV29-1 to TRBJ2-7, with TRBD1 identical over 9 bases. Germline-derived CDR1 and CDR2 are SQVTM and ANQGSEA. J was trimmed by 9 bases and V by 8 bases; bases with no gene match: 14. The CDR3 contains 13 residues. CDR3 DNA sequence: TGCAGCACGTCCGGCGGGACAGGGACTCCGCAGTACTTC. The encoded protein is CSTSGGTGTPQYF.

The V and J genes are TRBV19 and TRBJ1-6, with D unclear. CDR3 length equals 15 residues. The V gene's germline CDR1 is LNHDA and CDR2 SQIVND (reference sequence). Trimming took 2 bases from V and 5 from J, leaving 10 bases between them. CDR3 coding DNA: TGTGCCAGTAGTATACTGGACGATGATAATTCACCCCTCCACTTT. This codes for CASSILDDDNSPLHF.

This chain joins TRBV9 and TRBJ2-5, with a tentative D call TRBD2 (6 bases). The CDR3 contains 14 residues. Germline V gene data show CDR1 as SGDLS and CDR2 as YYNGEE. Trimming took 4 bases from V and 2 from J, leaving 12 bases between them. CDR3 nucleotides: TGTGCCAGCAGCCCGACTAGTCTACAAGAGACCCAGTACTTC. Its translation is CASSPTSLQETQYF.

This clonotype appeared a few times. CDR3 in DNA: TGTGCCACCAGCAGTCGGCCGGATACCGGGGAGCTGTTTTTT. Protein: CATSSRPDTGELFF. This rearrangement joins TRBV15 to TRBJ2-2; D unresolved. V lost 3 bases to trimming and J lost 5 bases, with 10 bases between them. The CDR3 consists of 14 residues. Germline-derived CDR1 and CDR2 are LNHNV and YYDKDF (reference sequence). Drawing the rest from reference TRBV15 and TRBJ2-2, the complete variable domain is DAMVIQNPRYQVTQFGKPVTLSCSQTLNHNVMYWYQQKSSQAPKLLFHYYDKDFNNEADTPDNFQSRRPNTSFCFLDIRSPGLGDTAMYLCATSSRPDTGELFFGEGSRLTVL.

The gene calls are TRBV28 and TRBJ2-7; D remains unclear. V was cut by 3 bases and J by 2 bases, with 11 bases left in between. The CDR3 runs 14 residues. Germline CDR1 is MDHEN and CDR2 is SYDVKM. The CDR3 sequence is CASSFRPATYEQYF. CDR3 coding DNA: TGTGCCAGCAGTTTTCGGCCAGCTACCTACGAGCAGTACTTC.

The gene calls are TRBV20-1 and TRBJ1-2; the D gene is possibly TRBD1 (6 bases). Per germline, CDR1 DFQATT and CDR2 SNEGSKA (reference sequence). The CDR3 contains 14 residues. Trimming removed 1 base at V and 8 bases at J, with 17 bases between. This CDR3 is CSARVGQIVSGYTF. DNA of the CDR3: TGCAGTGCTAGAGTAGGACAGATTGTATCCGGCTACACCTTC.

This clonotype was observed at least ten times. The chain joins TRBV10-3 to TRBJ1-1, with D unclear. CDR3 length: 14 amino acids. V dropped 4 bases and J dropped 4 bases, with 13 bases sitting between them. Germline V gene sequence: CDR1 ENHRY, CDR2 SYGVKD. As DNA, the CDR3 is TGTGCCATCAGTGTCCAACAAAGAGGCACTGAAGCTTTCTTT. Translated, it gives CAISVQQRGTEAFF.

The chain has TRBV4-1 and TRBJ2-5; a possible D gene is TRBD2 (6 bases). Trimming removed 0 bases at V and 9 bases at J, with 17 bases between. The germline gives CDR1 MGHRA, CDR2 YSYEKL. This CDR3 spans 15 amino acids. This CDR3 reads CASSQDGTSGGSQYF. Written as DNA, the CDR3 is TGCGCCAGCAGCCAAGACGGCACCTCAGGAGGGTCCCAGTACTTC.

With respect to this clonotype: A much larger clone lies one base from this, so it may be a read error. V is TRBV29-1 and J is TRBJ1-2; D remains unclear. The CDR3 is made up of 11 amino acids. CDR1 and CDR2 from the germline V gene are SQVTM and ANQGSEA. The DNA of the CDR3 is TGCGGCGTAGATAGAATTGAGGGCTACACCTTC. Translating it yields CGVDRIEGYTF.

V usage is TRBV12-3 or TRBV12-4 and J usage is TRBJ1-1; D is uncertain. V shed 4 bases and J shed 8 bases, with 20 bases lying between them. The CDR3 spans 15 residues. DNA of the CDR3: TGTGCCAGCAGTTACCCCTCCGACCCTCATCGAGAAGCTTTCTTT. Its protein product is CASSYPSDPHREAFF.

The chain joins TRBV2 to TRBJ1-1, with D possibly TRBD1 on 5 matching bases. Per germline, CDR1 SNHLY and CDR2 FYNNEI. V was trimmed by 4 bases and J by 3 bases, leaving 12 bases between them. This CDR3 has 14 amino acids. For the CDR3, the DNA is TGTGCCAGCAGTGGAAGGTCAGGGCACACTGAAGCTTTCTTT. Translation gives CASSGRSGHTEAFF.